One and the same sample provided the 3 T cell receptor beta chains below, sequenced in a study of cytotoxic CD8 clonotypes in ibrutinib-treated CLL. Measured with immunoSEQ multiplex PCR; TCRdb has only the in-frame clones, and not every one. Among more than 85,000 clones listed, 70% to 80% were seen once. The sample here was PBMCs, taken after 24 months of ibrutinib treatment. Source of these receptors: a human donor with chronic lymphocytic leukemia.

The rearrangement uses TRBV9 and TRBJ1-1; no reliable D call. The CDR3 loop spans 14 amino acids. V dropped 4 bases and J dropped 4 bases, with 14 bases sitting between them. The V gene's germline CDR1 is SGDLS and CDR2 YYNGEE. CDR3 loop: CASSSFARGTEAFF. CDR3 bases: TGTGCCAGCAGCTCCTTCGCCCGGGGCACTGAAGCTTTCTTT.

This chain uses TRBV6-4 with TRBJ2-7, with 7 positions matching TRBD1. CDR1 is MRHNA and CDR2 is SNTAGT in the germline V gene. The V and J ends lost 6 bases and 3 bases, in that order; junction bases with no gene match: 11. There are 15 residues in the CDR3. Here the CDR3 DNA reads TGTGCCAGCAGCCCGGACAGGATGGAAGACTACGAGCAGTACTTC. This translates into CASSPDRMEDYEQYF.

This chain links TRBV11-2 with TRBJ2-1, with 11 bases lining up with TRBD2. Germline CDR1 and CDR2: SGHAT and FQNNGV. Unmatched junction bases numbered 5, after V lost 2 bases and J lost 2 bases. This CDR3 is 17 amino acids long. CDR3 in DNA: TGTGCCAGCAGCTTAAAGACACTAGCGGGGGCCTACAATGAGCAGTTCTTC. It translates to CASSLKTLAGAYNEQFF.